This TCR beta chain appears in the sequencing data of a study of T cell repertoires in breast cancer. Study overall: Healthy donors' blood served as controls for breast cancer tumor, lymph node and blood samples. Findings of the study overall: Singleton TCRs were discarded and only part of each tumor was sampled. Roughly 20 TCR pairs recurred across seven or more tumors but rarely in control blood.

On this clonotype: The target antigen is unknown. At one of its ends the junction is not consistent with the germline gene, which may arise from a read error.

Germline loops: CDR1 LGHNT, CDR2 FRNRAP. The CDR3 extends over 17 amino acids. Paired alpha-beta TCRs of CD8+ T cells were analyzed by expanded emulsion RT-PCR. Unpaired genes were suppressed by blocking oligonucleotides during a second nested PCR. MiXCR, run by TCRdb on the emulsion pairing reads, gives a single entry per CDR3 protein. The sample lists roughly 40,000 distinct CDR3 sequences; about 41% were seen once. Material: CD8+ T cells. V and J are TRBV12-5 and TRBJ2-1, with 8 bases fitting TRBD2. The TCR originated in a pool of human donors with breast cancer or a healthy control (not recorded which). The chain's CDR3 is CASGLTPSGRMNNGQFF. DNA of the CDR3: TGTGCTAGTGGTTTGACACCAAGCGGGAGAATGAACAATGGGCAGTTCTTC.